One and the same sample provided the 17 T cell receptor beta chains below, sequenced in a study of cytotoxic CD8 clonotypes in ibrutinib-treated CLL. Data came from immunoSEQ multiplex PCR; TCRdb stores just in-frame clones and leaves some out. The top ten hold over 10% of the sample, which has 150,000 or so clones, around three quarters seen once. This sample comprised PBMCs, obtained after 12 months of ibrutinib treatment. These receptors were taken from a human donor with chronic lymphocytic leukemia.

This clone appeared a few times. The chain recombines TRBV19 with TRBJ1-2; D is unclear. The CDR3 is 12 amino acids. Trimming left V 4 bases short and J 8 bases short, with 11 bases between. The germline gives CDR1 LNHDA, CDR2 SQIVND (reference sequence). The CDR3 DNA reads TGTGCCAGTAGTAATGTGGGGTACGGCTACACCTTC. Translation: CASSNVGYGYTF. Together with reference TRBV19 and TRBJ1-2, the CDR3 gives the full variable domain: DGGITQSPKYLFRKEGQNVTLSCEQNLNHDAMYWYRQDPGQGLRLIYYSQIVNDFQKGDIAEGYSVSREKKESFPLTVTSAQKNPTAFYLCASSNVGYGYTFGSGTRLTVV.

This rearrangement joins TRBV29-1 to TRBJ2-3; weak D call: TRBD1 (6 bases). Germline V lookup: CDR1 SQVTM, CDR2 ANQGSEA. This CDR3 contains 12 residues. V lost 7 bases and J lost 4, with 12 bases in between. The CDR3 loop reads CSGGEGADTQYF. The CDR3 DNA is TGCAGCGGGGGCGAGGGGGCAGATACGCAGTATTTT.

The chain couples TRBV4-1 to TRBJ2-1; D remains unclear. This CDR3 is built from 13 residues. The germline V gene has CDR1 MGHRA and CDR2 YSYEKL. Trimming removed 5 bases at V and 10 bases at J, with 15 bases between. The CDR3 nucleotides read TGCGCCAGCAGCTTCGGGCCCTACCAAGAGCAGTTCTTC. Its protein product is CASSFGPYQEQFF.

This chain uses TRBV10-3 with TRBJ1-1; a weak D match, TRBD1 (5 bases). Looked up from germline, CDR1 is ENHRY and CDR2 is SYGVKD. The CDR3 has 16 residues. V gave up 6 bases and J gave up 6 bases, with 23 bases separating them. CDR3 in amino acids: CAIRKTDIASTSEAFF. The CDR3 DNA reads TGTGCCATCAGAAAGACAGATATAGCGTCTACCTCTGAAGCTTTCTTT.

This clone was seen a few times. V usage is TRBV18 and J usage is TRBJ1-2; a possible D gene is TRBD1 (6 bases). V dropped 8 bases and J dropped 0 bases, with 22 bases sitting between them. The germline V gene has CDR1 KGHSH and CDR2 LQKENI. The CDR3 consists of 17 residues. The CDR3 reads CASRPSGTPKPNYGYTF. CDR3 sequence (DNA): TGTGCCAGCCGGCCGTCCGGGACACCTAAGCCTAACTATGGCTACACCTTC.

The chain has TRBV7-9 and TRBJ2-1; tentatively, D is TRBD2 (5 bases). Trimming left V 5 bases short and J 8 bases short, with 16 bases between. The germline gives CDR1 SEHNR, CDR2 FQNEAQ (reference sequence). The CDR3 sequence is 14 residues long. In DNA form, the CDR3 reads TGTGCCAGCAGCACCAGTTTTAGCGAACATGAGCAGTTCTTC. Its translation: CASSTSFSEHEQFF.

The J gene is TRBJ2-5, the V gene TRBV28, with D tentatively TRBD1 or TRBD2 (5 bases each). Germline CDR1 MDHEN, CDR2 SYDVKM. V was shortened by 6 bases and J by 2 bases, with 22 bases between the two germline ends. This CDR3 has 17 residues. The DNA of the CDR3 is TGTGCCAGCAGAGCCGTAGGCGGCCTTGGGGGTCAAGAGACCCAGTACTTC. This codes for CASRAVGGLGGQETQYF. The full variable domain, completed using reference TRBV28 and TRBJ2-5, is DVKVTQSSRYLVKRTGEKVFLECVQDMDHENMFWYRQDPGLGLRLIYFSYDVKMKEKGDIPEGYSVSREKKERFSLILESASTNQTSMYLCASRAVGGLGGQETQYFGPGTRLLVL.

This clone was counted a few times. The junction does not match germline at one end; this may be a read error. The chain's CDR3 is CASSEHAASNF. CDR3 bases: TGTGCCAGCAGCGAACATGCCGCCTCTAATTTT. The chain joins TRBV2 to TRBJ2-3; the D is unclear. The CDR3 is 11 residues long. CDR1 is SNHLY and CDR2 is FYNNEI in the germline V gene.

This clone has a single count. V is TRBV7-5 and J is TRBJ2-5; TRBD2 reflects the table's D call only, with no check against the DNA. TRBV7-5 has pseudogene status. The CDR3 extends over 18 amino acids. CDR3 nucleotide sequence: TGTGTCAGAAGCCCCGCTTTTCCCCACGCTCTATACCAAGAGACCCAGTACTTC. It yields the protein CVRSPAFPHALYQETQYF.

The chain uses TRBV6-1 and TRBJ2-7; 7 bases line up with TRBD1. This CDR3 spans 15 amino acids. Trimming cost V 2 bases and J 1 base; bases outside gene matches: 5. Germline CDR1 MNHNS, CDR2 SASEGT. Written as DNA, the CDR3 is TGTGCCAGCAGTGAAATGGCAGGGGGTTCCTACGAGCAGTACTTC. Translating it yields CASSEMAGGSYEQYF.

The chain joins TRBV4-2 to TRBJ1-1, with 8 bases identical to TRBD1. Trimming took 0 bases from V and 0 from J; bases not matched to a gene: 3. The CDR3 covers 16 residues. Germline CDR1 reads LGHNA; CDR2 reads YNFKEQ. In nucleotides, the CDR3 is TGTGCCAGCAGCCAAGACGGACAGGGTTTGAACACTGAAGCTTTCTTT. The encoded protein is CASSQDGQGLNTEAFF.

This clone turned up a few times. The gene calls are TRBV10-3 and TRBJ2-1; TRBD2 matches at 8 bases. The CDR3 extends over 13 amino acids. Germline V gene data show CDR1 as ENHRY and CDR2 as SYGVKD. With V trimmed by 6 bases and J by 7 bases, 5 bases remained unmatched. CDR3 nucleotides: TGTGCCATCAGAGCGGGAGTTATAAATGAGCAGTTCTTC. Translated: CAIRAGVINEQFF.

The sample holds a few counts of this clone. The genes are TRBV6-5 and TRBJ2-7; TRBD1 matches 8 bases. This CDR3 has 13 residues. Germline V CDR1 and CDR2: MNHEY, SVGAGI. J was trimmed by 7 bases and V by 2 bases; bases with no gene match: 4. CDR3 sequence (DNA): TGTGCCAGCAGTTACCTCGACAGGGGAGAGCAGTACTTC. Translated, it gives CASSYLDRGEQYF.

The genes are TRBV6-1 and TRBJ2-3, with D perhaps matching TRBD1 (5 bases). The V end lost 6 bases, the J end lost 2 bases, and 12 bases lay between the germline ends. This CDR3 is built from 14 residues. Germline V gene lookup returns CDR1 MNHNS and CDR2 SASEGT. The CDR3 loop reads CASRLGHATDTQYF. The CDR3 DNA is TGTGCCAGCAGATTAGGACATGCCACAGATACGCAGTATTTT.

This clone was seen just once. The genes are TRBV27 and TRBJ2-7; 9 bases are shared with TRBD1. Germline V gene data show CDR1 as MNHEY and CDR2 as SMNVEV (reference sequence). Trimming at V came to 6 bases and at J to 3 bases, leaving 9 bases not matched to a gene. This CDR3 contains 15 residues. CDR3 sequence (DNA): TGTGCCAGCAGAAAGGCACAGGGGGCGGTCTACGAGCAGTACTTC. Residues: CASRKAQGAVYEQYF.

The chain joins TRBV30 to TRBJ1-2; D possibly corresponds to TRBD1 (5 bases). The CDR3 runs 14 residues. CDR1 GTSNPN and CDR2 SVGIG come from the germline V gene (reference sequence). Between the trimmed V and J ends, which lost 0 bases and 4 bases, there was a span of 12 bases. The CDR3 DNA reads TGTGCCTGGAGTGTACACAGGACAACCTATGGCTACACCTTC. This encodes CAWSVHRTTYGYTF.

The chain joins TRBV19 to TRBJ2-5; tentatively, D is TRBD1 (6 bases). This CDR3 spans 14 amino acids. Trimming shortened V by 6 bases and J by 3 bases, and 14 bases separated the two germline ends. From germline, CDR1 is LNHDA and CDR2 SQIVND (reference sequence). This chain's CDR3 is CASRPSKGEETQYF. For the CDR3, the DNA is TGTGCCAGTAGACCCAGTAAGGGGGAAGAGACCCAGTACTTC.